This T cell receptor (beta chain) was obtained from a study of shared clonotypes between healthy human individuals. Study-level background: Per donor, CD8 memory used one plate, CD8 naive used two, CD4 memory used three and CD4 naive used three.

Donors were Caucasian adults residing in Nashville, Tennessee, USA. TCRdb's copy holds only in-frame clones and misses some; the assay was immunoSEQ multiplex PCR. In the table there are 550,000 to 700,000 clones, 73% of which are singletons. The length of the CDR3 is 16 residues. Trimming cost V 3 bases and J 6 bases, with 21 bases left between them. CDR1 SGHDT and CDR2 YYEEEE come from the germline V gene. The receptor comes from a woman in her twenties or thirties in good health. Sequences were obtained from memory CD4+ T cells sorted from blood. The subset denotes: CD45RA-negative fraction. The chain combines TRBV5-6 with TRBJ1-2, with D perhaps matching TRBD1 (6 bases). The CDR3 DNA follows: TGTGCCAGCAGCTCAGGGTTTACAGGGTATTTGCATGGCTACACCTTC. Residues: CASSSGFTGYLHGYTF.